This TCR beta chain appears in the sequencing data of a study of T-cell memory formation after mild COVID-19. Study-wide results and caveats: There were some responding clones in pre-infection memory, which suggested that cross-reactive memory had joined. A balance of CD4 and CD8 characterized clones contracting day 15 to 85, whereas later expanders leaned CD4+. Clones which contracted sat mainly in CM and EM if CD4+, and in EMRA if CD8+.

A remark on this clonotype: The target antigen is unknown.

The CDR3 extends over 16 amino acids. Trimming took off 1 base at V and 0 bases at J, with 13 bases between the two ends. The germline gives CDR1 SEHNR, CDR2 FQNEAQ (reference sequence). Barcoded TCR alpha and TCR beta cDNA libraries with UMIs came from 5'RACE using constant-segment primers. MiXCR, run by TCRdb on the 5' RACE reads, gives a single entry per CDR3 protein. The table includes some 150,000 distinct CDR3 sequences, around 14% detected once. Sequenced input: PBMCs or a T cell subset sorted from them (not recorded which). V gene TRBV7-9 combines with J gene TRBJ2-7; D gene uncertain. This clonotype originated in an adult woman who had mild COVID-19 (a few samples of this study predate the infection). Cell type and time point are not known. The CDR3 nucleotides read TGTGCCAGCAGCTTAGGCTCTCCCAGGAGCTCCTACGAGCAGTACTTC. Its protein is CASSLGSPRSSYEQYF.